The 10 T cell receptor beta chains below were found in one sample sequenced in a study of control samples from healthy donors and cancer patients. Generated by immunoSEQ multiplex PCR, the TCRdb table keeps only in-frame clones and is missing some. This table has 85,000 to 110,000 clones, approximately 90% appearing once. Sequencing input: PBMCs. The source is a man in his 60s with lung cancer.

The chain employs TRBV27 and TRBJ1-5; D might be TRBD1 (5 bases). V lost 2 bases to trimming and J lost 2 bases, with 7 bases between them. Germline CDR1 and CDR2: MNHEY and SMNVEV (reference sequence). This CDR3 spans 14 amino acids. CDR3 sequence: CASSLIGGNQPQHF. The CDR3 region has the DNA TGTGCCAGCAGTTTAATAGGGGGCAATCAGCCCCAGCATTTT.

The rearrangement joins TRBV11-3 to TRBJ2-1; D remains ambiguous. Germline V gene data show CDR1 as SGHNT and CDR2 as YENEEA. With 1 base removed from V and 7 bases from J, the gap between germline ends came to 8 bases. The CDR3 is 13 amino acids. The CDR3 reads CASSLGPPNEQFF. CDR3 bases: TGTGCCAGCAGCTTAGGCCCCCCGAATGAGCAGTTCTTC. Variable domain in full (rest from reference TRBV11-3 and TRBJ2-1): EAGVVQSPRYKIIEKKQPVAFWCNPISGHNTLYWYLQNLGQGPELLIRYENEEAVDDSQLPKDRFSAERLKGVDSTLKIQPAELGDSAVYLCASSLGPPNEQFFGPGTRLTVL.

The rearrangement joins TRBV5-1 to TRBJ2-5; TRBD1 matches 7 bases. Germline CDR1 SGHRS, CDR2 YFSETQ. This CDR3 is built from 15 residues. Trimming took 4 bases from V and 1 from J; bases not matched to a gene: 7. The CDR3 DNA sequence: TGCGCCAGCAGCCTGGGGACAGTCCCCCAAGAGACCCAGTACTTC. Translating it yields CASSLGTVPQETQYF.

This clone has just one count. The chain links TRBV10-1 to TRBJ1-2; TRBD1 matches at 7 bases. The CDR3 extends over 13 amino acids. The germline gives CDR1 WNHNN, CDR2 SYGVQD (reference sequence). Trimming removed 5 bases from V and 4 bases from J; junction bases left unmatched: 4. CDR3 bases: TGCGCCAGCAGTCCCGGGACAGCCTATGGCTACACCTTC. It is translated as CASSPGTAYGYTF.

The chain links TRBV29-1 to TRBJ1-2, with D tentatively TRBD1 (6 bases). This CDR3 has 14 residues. V shed 6 bases and J shed 4 bases, with 18 bases lying between them. Germline CDR1 reads SQVTM; CDR2 reads ANQGSEA. CDR3 DNA sequence: TGCAGCGTCCGAGAAAGGCTGGACAGCTATGGCTACACCTTC. Translation gives CSVRERLDSYGYTF.

This clone was detected only a few times. V gene TRBV7-6 combines with J gene TRBJ2-3; TRBD2 matches 14 bases. From germline, CDR1 is SGHVS and CDR2 FNYEAQ. The CDR3 runs to 18 residues. V lost 5 bases to trimming and J lost 2 bases; unmatched junction nucleotides: 9. In nucleotides, the CDR3 is TGTGCCAGCAGCCCGACTAGCGGGGGGGCCCGAGACACAGATACGCAGTATTTT. As protein: CASSPTSGGARDTDTQYF.

The V gene is TRBV18, the J gene TRBJ2-3; 10 bases align to TRBD2. Germline V CDR1 and CDR2: KGHSH, LQKENI. The ends lost 3 bases at V and 4 bases at J; junction bases unmatched: 7. CDR3 length equals 16 residues. The CDR3 nucleotides are TGTGCCAGCTCACCGCCCACGCTAGCGGGGGCAGATACGCAGTATTTT. Its protein is CASSPPTLAGADTQYF.

This rearrangement joins TRBV18 to TRBJ1-2; 7 nucleotides align to TRBD1. V gave up 5 bases and J gave up 5 bases; unmatched junction bases: 11. The CDR3 runs 15 residues. The V gene's germline CDR1 is KGHSH and CDR2 LQKENI. The CDR3 is CASSSYGTELYGYTF. The CDR3 coding sequence is TGTGCCAGCTCATCTTACGGGACAGAGCTATATGGCTACACCTTC. Variable domain in full (rest from reference TRBV18 and TRBJ1-2): NAGVMQNPRHLVRRRGQEARLRCSPMKGHSHVYWYRQLPEEGLKFMVYLQKENIIDESGMPKERFSAEFPKEGPSILRIQQVVRGDSAAYFCASSSYGTELYGYTFGSGTRLTVV.

The chain is built from TRBV6-5 and TRBJ2-7, with 7 bases that match TRBD2. The CDR3 covers 13 residues. The V segment lost 6 bases and the J segment 3 bases; nucleotides outside the gene matches: 5. Germline V CDR1 and CDR2: MNHEY, SVGAGI. This CDR3 is CASRGRGFYEQYF. The CDR3 DNA follows: TGTGCCAGCAGGGGGCGGGGGTTCTACGAGCAGTACTTC.

V and J are TRBV5-1 and TRBJ2-3; 15 nucleotides agree with TRBD2. Per germline, CDR1 SGHRS and CDR2 YFSETQ. V gave up 2 bases and J gave up 3 bases; unmatched junction bases: 1. The CDR3 loop spans 16 amino acids. The CDR3 coding sequence is TGCGCCAGCAGCTTAGGACTAGCGGGGGGGACAGATACGCAGTATTTT. Translating it yields CASSLGLAGGTDTQYF.